This T cell receptor beta chain appears in the sequencing data of a study of T cell responses to AZD1222 COVID-19 vaccine. General study points: Spike regions recognized by vaccine-associated CD4 TCRs spanned the protein, led by 160-218 and 743-854. Close to half of spike-specific TCRs reportedly recognize unmutated variant regions.

Turning to this clone: Its target is not known.

Sequencing used immunoSEQ multiplex PCR; TCRdb keeps in-frame clones, though not all of them. The data hold 95,000 to 100,000 clones, with 75% to 90% observed a single time. V lost 0 bases to trimming and J lost 10 bases, with 15 bases between them. The CDR3 contains 15 residues. CDR1 is ENHRY and CDR2 is SYGVKD in the germline V gene. Specimen: peripheral blood, collected on day 0 of AZD1222 vaccination. The chain joins TRBV10-3 to TRBJ1-4; D is unclear. This sequence originates from an adult in good health. The CDR3 DNA follows: TGTGCCATCAGTGAGTCGGACCCCACGATCGGAAAACTGTTTTTT. It is translated as CAISESDPTIGKLFF.